This T cell receptor (beta chain) was identified in a study of cytomegalovirus exposure and HLA in healthy donors. Study details: Genotyping of more than 300 donors showed that 80% to 90% belonged to the Caucasian-associated ancestry cluster.

Primers included in the PCR were 60 Vbeta and 13 Jbeta primers. Using immunoSEQ multiplex PCR, the repertoire was profiled, and TCRdb retains in-frame clones only, with some absent. Here the sample spans 200,000 to 300,000 clones, 82% being singletons. Study-wide points: There were about 160 TCR beta chains listed as cytomegalovirus-associated. Most likely, a cluster of highly shared sequence variants arose as a sequencing artifact.

The CDR3 loop spans 15 amino acids. Germline V gene data show CDR1 as SGDLS and CDR2 as YYNGEE. V dropped 4 bases and J dropped 2; count of bases not matched to a gene: 7. This clone was seen only once. Its target is unknown. The receptor comes from a woman in her thirties or forties in good health and CMV-seropositive. The chain uses TRBV9 and TRBJ2-3; 7 positions match TRBD1. The sample consisted of PBMCs. CDR3 protein: CASSWTGGNTDTQYF. CDR3 DNA sequence: TGTGCCAGCAGCTGGACAGGAGGAAACACAGATACGCAGTATTTT.